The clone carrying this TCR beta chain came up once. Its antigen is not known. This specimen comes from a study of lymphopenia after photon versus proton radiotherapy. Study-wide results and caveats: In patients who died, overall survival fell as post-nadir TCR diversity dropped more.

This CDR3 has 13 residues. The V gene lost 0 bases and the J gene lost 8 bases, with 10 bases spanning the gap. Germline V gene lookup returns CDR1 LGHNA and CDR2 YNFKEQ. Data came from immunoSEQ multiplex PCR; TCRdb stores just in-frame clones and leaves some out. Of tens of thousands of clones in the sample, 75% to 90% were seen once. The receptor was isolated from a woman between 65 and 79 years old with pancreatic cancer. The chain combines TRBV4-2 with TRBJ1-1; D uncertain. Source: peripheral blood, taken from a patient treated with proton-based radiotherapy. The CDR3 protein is CASSQEGPREAFF. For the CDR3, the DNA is TGTGCCAGCAGCCAAGAGGGTCCCCGGGAAGCTTTCTTT.